This T cell receptor (beta chain) was retrieved from a study of cytotoxic CD8 clonotypes in ibrutinib-treated CLL. Remarks on this clone: Its antigen is unidentified.

The table came from immunoSEQ multiplex PCR; TCRdb's copy has only in-frame clones and leaves some out. Of 270,000 or so clones in the sample, roughly four fifths were seen once. The germline V gene has CDR1 SGHAT and CDR2 FQNNGV. The CDR3 consists of 14 residues. Trimming took 4 bases from V and 9 from J; bases not matched to a gene: 9. Study-level points and caveats: Clonality increased at ibrutinib response, then returned toward baseline at progression.

The receptor was derived from a human donor with chronic lymphocytic leukemia. Sequenced here: PBMCs, sampled at disease progression, from a patient treated with ibrutinib. This chain joins TRBV11-2 and TRBJ2-1; 7 bases fit TRBD2. The CDR3 reads CASSWSREIGEQFF. CDR3 DNA sequence: TGTGCCAGCAGCTGGTCGCGGGAGATCGGTGAGCAGTTCTTC.